This T cell receptor beta chain appears in the sequencing data of a study of cytomegalovirus exposure and HLA in healthy donors. The overall study: Previous work identified roughly 120 million unique TCR beta sequences from roughly 170 million T cells.

Findings and caveats of the study: Fewer N-insertions (relative to the 666-donor mean) were reportedly seen in an Asian-associated ancestry cluster in a later analysis. Certain indistinguishable V segments, among them TRBV6-2 and TRBV6-3, were excluded. When the data were analyzed later, several of the most significant clusters appeared to be linked to common viral pathogens.

About this clone itself: Its target is unknown.

The PCR was carried out with 60 Vbeta primers and 13 Jbeta primers. The table came from immunoSEQ multiplex PCR; TCRdb's copy has only in-frame clones and leaves some out. The sample holds 81,000 or so clones, roughly 60% seen once. The CDR3 has 16 residues. Trimming took 4 bases from V and 7 from J; bases not matched to a gene: 13. CDR1 and CDR2 from the germline V gene are SGDLS and YYNGEE. The receptor's source is a woman aged 25-40 years in good health and CMV-seropositive. The V call is TRBV9, the J call TRBJ2-5; 10 bases are shared with TRBD2. Sequencing used PBMCs. The CDR3 loop is CASSLGSGGAWGTQYF. In DNA, the CDR3 is TGTGCCAGCAGCCTCGGAAGCGGGGGGGCCTGGGGGACCCAGTACTTC.